This TCR beta chain was sequenced during a study of T-cell reconstitution after alpha-beta-depleted transplantation in children. V dropped 5 bases and J dropped 3 bases, with 16 bases sitting between them. This CDR3 has 16 residues. Germline V gene lookup returns CDR1 SGHVS and CDR2 FNYEAQ. This clonotype was observed a handful of times. Unique molecular identifiers were used to barcode this TCRbeta library. TCRdb ran MiXCR on the PCR reads and lists one entry per CDR3 protein. This repertoire shows about 230,000 distinct CDR3 sequences, about 9.5% found once; its top ten account for approximately 6.6%.

This rearrangement joins TRBV7-6 to TRBJ1-4; D call uncertain. The clonotype comes from a human donor who donated a stem cell graft to a child with acute lymphoblastic leukemia. Material: PBMCs from the stem cell graft donor, obtained from the stem cell graft. The CDR3 nucleotides are TGTGCCAGCAGCAGACTTAGCCGGACGGCTAATGAAAAACTGTTTTTT. This translates into CASSRLSRTANEKLFF.